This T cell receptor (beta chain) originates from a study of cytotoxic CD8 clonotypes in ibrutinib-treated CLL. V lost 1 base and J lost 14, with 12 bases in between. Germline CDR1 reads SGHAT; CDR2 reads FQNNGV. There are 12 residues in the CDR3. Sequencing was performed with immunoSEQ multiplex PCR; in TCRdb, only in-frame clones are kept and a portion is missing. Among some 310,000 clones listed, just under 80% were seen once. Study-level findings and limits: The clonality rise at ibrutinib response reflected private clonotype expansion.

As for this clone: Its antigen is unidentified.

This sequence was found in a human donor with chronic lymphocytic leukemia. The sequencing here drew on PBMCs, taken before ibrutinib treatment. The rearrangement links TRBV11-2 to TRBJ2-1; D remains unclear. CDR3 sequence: CASSLGYPPKFF. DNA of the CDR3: TGTGCCAGCAGCTTAGGGTACCCCCCAAAGTTCTTC.